The clone carrying this TCR beta chain was detected a few times. Its antigen is unidentified. Looked up from germline, CDR1 is MNHNY and CDR2 is SVGAGI (reference sequence). The CDR3 runs 13 residues. V lost 8 bases and J 3 bases, leaving 14 bases between the germline ends. These data originate in a study of cytomegalovirus exposure and HLA in healthy donors. General study results and limits: CMV antigen specificity of a few CMV-associated chains was confirmed in vitro.

A multiplex PCR was run with 60 Vbeta primers and 13 Jbeta primers. The table came from immunoSEQ multiplex PCR; TCRdb's copy has only in-frame clones and leaves some out. The sample yields around 140,000 clones, approximately 9% seen once. The clonotype comes from a woman aged 40-49 years in good health and CMV-seropositive. V gene TRBV6-6 combines with J gene TRBJ2-7; D is possibly TRBD1 (6 bases). Material for sequencing was PBMCs. The chain's CDR3 is CASRNPDSYEQYF. CDR3 bases: TGTGCCAGCCGCAACCCGGACAGCTACGAGCAGTACTTC.